This TCR beta chain originates from a study of response to subunit inactivated influenza vaccine. General observations from the study: The authors offered the suggestion that each seasonal influenza vaccination recruits few new T cells.

To note about this clonotype: What it binds is not known.

Trimming stripped 3 bases from V and 4 bases from J, with 19 bases between. The CDR3 spans 16 residues. Per the germline V gene, CDR1 is MDHEN and CDR2 is SYDVKM. TCRdb recomputed calls from the RT-PCR reads with MiXCR, one row per CDR3 protein. Among approximately 300,000 distinct CDR3 sequences listed, approximately 20% were seen once. This chain uses TRBV28 with TRBJ2-7; TRBD2 might be the D (5 bases). This specimen consisted of PBMCs from blood, obtained less than 22 months after vaccination. The TCR comes from a man aged 50-75 years who received an inactivated influenza vaccine. The DNA of the CDR3 is TGTGCCAGCAGTTTTTTGGTTGAGGGCCTTAATTACGAGCAGTACTTC. It translates to CASSFLVEGLNYEQYF.